Detailed here is one T cell receptor (beta chain). Its antigen is as yet unknown. These data come from a study of T cells in Graves' hyperthyroidism and ophthalmopathy. Using RNA transcripts as the source, TCR beta CDR3 regions were amplified. The HTBI set primed first-round TCR CDR3 RT-PCR. TCRdb redid the calling of the multiplex PCR reads with MiXCR, one entry per CDR3 protein. The sample records 490,000 or so distinct CDR3 sequences, 22% being singletons. Findings and caveats of the study: Blood shared most expanded thyroid clonotypes above 0.001.

Trimming pared 3 bases from V and 0 bases from J, leaving 21 bases between. In germline, CDR1 is SGHTA, CDR2 FQGTGA. The CDR3 is 19 amino acids. The clonotype originates from a woman in her seventies with Graves' ophthalmopathy. Sequenced input: blood. J is TRBJ1-5 and V is TRBV7-3; TRBD1 might be the D (6 bases). CDR3 sequence (DNA): TGTGCCAGCAGCTTCCACGATAACAGGGCGCCGTTTAGCAATCAGCCCCAGCATTTT. It yields the protein CASSFHDNRAPFSNQPQHF. Looking up the rest from reference TRBV7-3 and TRBJ1-5 gives the full variable domain: GAGVSQTPSNKVTEKGKYVELRCDPISGHTALYWYRQSLGQGPEFLIYFQGTGAADDSGLPNDRFFAVRPEGSVSTLKIQRTERGDSAVYLCASSFHDNRAPFSNQPQHFGDGTRLSIL.